This is a list of T cell receptor beta chains from one sample in a study of cytomegalovirus exposure and HLA in healthy donors. The method was immunoSEQ multiplex PCR; TCRdb's version includes in-frame clones alone and lacks a portion of them. The sample shows some 110,000 clones, around 69% of them seen only once. Sequencing was done on a sample of PBMCs. The receptors come from a man in his forties or fifties in good health and CMV-seropositive. Both conserved end residues are part of each CDR3. Each record gives: D gene, J gene, V gene, CDR3 protein. D genes are given only for firm matches.

.	TRBJ1-3	TRBV18	CASSQGQLNTIYF
TRBD1	TRBJ1-5	TRBV10-2	CASRATGGKQPQHF
TRBD1	TRBJ2-5	TRBV27	CASSPLGQGRETQYF
TRBD1	TRBJ1-1	TRBV11-3	CASSPSGTAMNTEAFF
TRBD2	TRBJ2-1	TRBV11-2	CASIPPSGGAYNEQFF
.	TRBJ1-5	TRBV4-1	CASSQGGENSNQPQHF
TRBD1	TRBJ2-3	TRBV7-2	CASSLMTGRTDTQYF
.	TRBJ2-3	TRBV5-8	CASSFIVTDTQYF
.	TRBJ1-1	TRBV25-1	CASSEAGNMNTEAFF
TRBD1	TRBJ2-7	TRBV4-1	CASSHPGQGAYEQYF
.	TRBJ2-7	TRBV25-1	CASSEAVAGAEQYF
.	TRBJ2-7	TRBV15	CATSRDKGWAYEQYF
.	TRBJ1-2	TRBV5-5	CASSFGVEYYGYTF